Included here is one T cell receptor beta chain sequence, with context. V dropped 5 bases and J dropped 5 bases, with 9 bases sitting between them. The CDR3 has 11 amino acids. Germline CDR1 DFQATT, CDR2 SNEGSKA (reference sequence). The record originates from a study of blood T cell repertoires in COVID-19. Overall study: Samples representing acute and convalescent COVID-19 were sourced from the United States, Italy and Spain.

Original data processing: Amplification of reference gene primers provided the estimated nucleated cell counts. Repertoires were generated with immunoSEQ multiplex PCR, while TCRdb's copy carries only in-frame clones and drops some. That table supplies the V and J calls and clone size; D and trimming were determined from the DNA. The table lists around 140,000 clones, about 87% of them singletons. The sample was peripheral blood. The chain is built from TRBV20-1 and TRBJ2-5; no reliable D call. This TCR came from a human donor in a cohort sampled during active COVID-19. The CDR3 DNA reads TGCAGTGCTGAGAGAAGCGAGACCCAGTACTTC. Its protein is CSAERSETQYF.